This T cell receptor beta chain was retrieved from a study of blood T cell repertoires in COVID-19. Germline V gene data show CDR1 as LGHNA and CDR2 as YNFKEQ. The trim removed 0 bases at V and 4 bases at J, leaving 3 bases unmatched. The CDR3 sequence is 14 residues long. As processed by the authors: Amplification with reference gene primers provided the estimates of nucleated cell counts. Sequencing used immunoSEQ multiplex PCR; TCRdb keeps in-frame clones, though not all of them. V and J calls plus clone size are reproduced from that table; the DNA served to infer D and trimming. The profile shows hundreds of thousands of clones, 86% of them singletons.

The sequenced sample was PBMCs or T cells enriched from blood (not recorded which). The chain employs TRBV4-2 and TRBJ2-7; TRBD1 agrees at 7 bases. The TCR was taken from a woman aged 45-65 years in a cohort exposed to, infected with or recovered from COVID-19 (not recorded which). CDR3 in amino acids: CASSQEGTVYEQYF. For the CDR3, the DNA is TGTGCCAGCAGCCAAGAGGGGACAGTTTACGAGCAGTACTTC.